Listed below are T cell receptor beta chains from one sample, sequenced in a study of cytomegalovirus exposure and HLA in healthy donors. Libraries were prepared by immunoSEQ multiplex PCR; TCRdb keeps only in-frame clonotypes and omits some of them. The data contain some 65,000 clones, less than 70% of them seen just once; the ten biggest clones take up roughly 9.8%. The source material was PBMCs. The receptor set was obtained from a woman under 40 in good health and CMV-seronegative. CDR3s include the opening cysteine and the closing phenylalanine or tryptophan. A D gene is named only where the DNA matches it firmly. Clone size, where shown, is once, few, many, or a class for clones that have expanded.

size: -
J: TRBJ2-3
V: TRBV2
D: TRBD2
CDR3: CASSRPSGGTDTQYF
DNA: TGTGCCAGCAGTAGGCCTAGCGGGGGTACAGATACGCAGTATTTT

size: -
J: TRBJ2-7
V: TRBV5-1
D: -
CDR3: CASSTEGRGYEQYF
DNA: TGCGCCAGCAGCACCGAAGGGCGGGGCTACGAGCAGTACTTC

size: few
J: TRBJ1-2
V: TRBV14
D: -
CDR3: CASSPGQGMYGYTF
DNA: TGTGCCAGCAGCCCCGGGCAGGGGATGTATGGCTACACCTTC

size: few
J: TRBJ1-1
V: TRBV28
D: -
CDR3: CASSFRKRQPNTEAFF
DNA: TGTGCCAGCAGTTTCAGGAAAAGGCAGCCGAACACTGAAGCTTTCTTT

size: few
J: TRBJ2-7
V: TRBV5-6
D: TRBD1
CDR3: CASSFGTGNYEQYF
DNA: TGTGCCAGCAGCTTTGGGACAGGGAACTACGAGCAGTACTTC

size: -
J: TRBJ2-1
V: TRBV9
D: -
CDR3: CASSAEPPTGRSYNEQFF
DNA: TGTGCCAGCAGCGCAGAACCACCGACAGGGAGGTCCTACAATGAGCAGTTCTTC

size: once
J: TRBJ1-6
V: TRBV11-2
D: -
CDR3: CASSFLETPLHF
DNA: TGTGCCAGCAGCTTTCTCGAGACACCCCTCCACTTT

size: -
J: TRBJ2-2
V: TRBV18
D: -
CDR3: CASSPVLTNTGELFF
DNA: TGTGCCAGCTCACCAGTACTAACGAACACCGGGGAGCTGTTTTTT

size: -
J: TRBJ1-5
V: TRBV7-8
D: -
CDR3: CASSLVPHKYSNQPQHF
DNA: TGTGCCAGCAGCTTAGTGCCCCACAAATATAGCAATCAGCCCCAGCATTTT

size: few
J: TRBJ2-3
V: TRBV6-6
D: TRBD1
CDR3: CASSPQGVDTQYF
DNA: TGTGCCAGCAGCCCTCAGGGGGTGGATACGCAGTATTTT

size: -
J: TRBJ2-2
V: TRBV11-1
D: -
CDR3: CASSLGANGELFF
DNA: TGTGCCAGCAGCTTAGGTGCGAACGGGGAGCTGTTTTTT

size: -
J: TRBJ2-7
V: TRBV7-9
D: -
CDR3: CASSFLPSSYEQYF
DNA: TGTGCCAGCAGCTTTCTCCCCAGCTCCTACGAGCAGTACTTC

size: -
J: TRBJ1-6
V: TRBV2
D: -
CDR3: CASREENNSPLHF
DNA: TGTGCCAGCCGGGAGGAGAATAATTCACCCCTCCACTTT

size: -
J: TRBJ2-3
V: TRBV5-6
D: -
CDR3: CASSLAVADTQYF
DNA: TGTGCCAGCAGCTTGGCCGTAGCAGATACGCAGTATTTT

size: -
J: TRBJ1-2
V: TRBV18
D: TRBD1
CDR3: CASSRGARTGGLYTF
DNA: TGTGCCAGCTCACGGGGGGCTAGGACAGGGGGCCTCTACACCTTC

size: few
J: TRBJ2-2
V: TRBV6-5
D: -
CDR3: CASSDTGELFF
DNA: TGTGCCAGCTCAGACACCGGGGAGCTGTTTTTT

size: -
J: TRBJ2-5
V: TRBV6-1
D: -
CDR3: CASSEAGRREETQYF
DNA: TGTGCCAGCAGTGAAGCGGGTCGCAGGGAAGAGACCCAGTACTTC

size: -
J: TRBJ1-3
V: TRBV28
D: -
CDR3: CASRGQGTGNTIYF
DNA: TGTGCCAGCAGGGGGCAGGGGACCGGAAACACCATATATTTT

size: -
J: TRBJ1-3
V: TRBV10-1
D: -
CDR3: CASSEYRGNTIYF
DNA: TGCGCCAGCAGTGAATACCGGGGAAACACCATATATTTT

size: -
J: TRBJ2-7
V: TRBV28
D: TRBD1
CDR3: CASSLAGQDNVQYF
DNA: TGTGCCAGCAGTTTAGCGGGACAGGACAACGTGCAGTACTTC

size: few
J: TRBJ2-5
V: TRBV27
D: TRBD1
CDR3: CASSHGTGGAWGEQYF
DNA: TGTGCCAGCAGTCACGGGACAGGGGGCGCGTGGGGGGAGCAGTACTTC

size: -
J: TRBJ1-1
V: TRBV18
D: -
CDR3: CASSPGTLNTEAFF
DNA: TGTGCCAGCTCACCCGGGACACTGAACACTGAAGCTTTCTTT

size: -
J: TRBJ1-5
V: TRBV19
D: -
CDR3: CASSPKQGFGNQPQHF
DNA: TGTGCCAGTAGTCCGAAACAGGGTTTCGGCAATCAGCCCCAGCATTTT

size: few
J: TRBJ1-4
V: TRBV7-9
D: -
CDR3: CASSLQGNNEKLFF
DNA: TGTGCCAGCAGCTTACAGGGGAATAATGAAAAACTGTTTTTT

size: -
J: TRBJ2-3
V: TRBV5-1
D: TRBD2
CDR3: CASSLQAGGTDTQYF
DNA: TGCGCCAGCAGCTTACAAGCGGGGGGCACAGATACGCAGTATTTT

size: -
J: TRBJ2-5
V: TRBV4-2
D: TRBD1
CDR3: CASSPQGAGETQYF
DNA: TGTGCCAGCAGCCCCCAGGGGGCCGGGGAGACCCAGTACTTC

size: -
J: TRBJ2-3
V: TRBV7-2
D: TRBD2
CDR3: CASSRIAGGSTDTQYF
DNA: TGTGCCAGCAGCCGGATAGCGGGGGGAAGCACAGATACGCAGTATTTT

size: -
J: TRBJ2-5
V: TRBV27
D: TRBD1
CDR3: CASSARDRVSETQYF
DNA: TGTGCCAGCAGTGCCCGGGACAGGGTTAGCGAGACCCAGTACTTC

size: -
J: TRBJ1-6
V: TRBV5-1
D: -
CDR3: CASSSGLGEDSPLHF
DNA: TGCGCCAGCAGCTCGGGCCTCGGGGAGGATTCACCCCTCCACTTT

size: few
J: TRBJ1-2
V: TRBV2
D: -
CDR3: CASSEATSELVYGYTF
DNA: TGTGCCAGCAGTGAAGCGACTTCGGAGCTCGTCTATGGCTACACCTTC

size: once
J: TRBJ2-5
V: TRBV18
D: -
CDR3: CASSPSGQETQYF
DNA: TGTGCCAGCTCACCTTCGGGGCAAGAGACCCAGTACTTC

size: few
J: TRBJ2-5
V: TRBV6-1
D: -
CDR3: CASTATRETQYF
DNA: TGTGCCAGCACTGCAACGAGAGAGACCCAGTACTTC

size: -
J: TRBJ1-6
V: TRBV4-3
D: TRBD1
CDR3: CASSSGQVDSPLHF
DNA: TGCGCCAGCAGCTCAGGACAGGTGGACTCACCCCTCCACTTT

size: -
J: TRBJ1-6
V: TRBV7-9
D: -
CDR3: CASSHIPGAPLHF
DNA: TGTGCCAGCAGTCATATACCGGGGGCACCCCTCCACTTT

size: -
J: TRBJ2-1
V: TRBV6-5
D: -
CDR3: CASSRGTPNEQFF
DNA: TGTGCCAGCAGCCGCGGGACTCCAAATGAGCAGTTCTTC

size: -
J: TRBJ1-3
V: TRBV29-1
D: TRBD1
CDR3: CSVEDRTGGLSGNTIYF
DNA: TGCAGCGTTGAAGATCGAACAGGGGGCCTATCTGGAAACACCATATATTTT

size: once
J: TRBJ2-5
V: TRBV5-4
D: TRBD2
CDR3: CASSRSGGAVETQYF
DNA: TGTGCCAGCAGCCGTAGCGGGGGGGCAGTAGAGACCCAGTACTTC

size: -
J: TRBJ2-7
V: TRBV5-4
D: TRBD1
CDR3: CASSLVGQGTYEQYF
DNA: TGTGCCAGCAGCTTGGTGGGACAGGGGACCTACGAGCAGTACTTC

size: -
J: TRBJ1-1
V: TRBV11-2
D: TRBD1
CDR3: CASTPPGTEEAFF
DNA: TGTGCCAGCACGCCCCCTGGGACAGAAGAAGCTTTCTTT

size: -
J: TRBJ1-1
V: TRBV14
D: -
CDR3: CASSQDAGITEAFF
DNA: TGTGCCAGCAGCCAAGACGCAGGGATCACTGAAGCTTTCTTT

size: -
J: TRBJ1-6
V: TRBV2
D: TRBD1
CDR3: CASSRQGTYNSPLHF
DNA: TGTGCCAGCAGCCGACAGGGGACCTATAATTCACCCCTCCACTTT

size: -
J: TRBJ2-3
V: TRBV15
D: TRBD1
CDR3: CATSSPGGEGADTQYF
DNA: TGTGCCACCAGCAGCCCAGGGGGAGAAGGTGCAGATACGCAGTATTTT

size: -
J: TRBJ2-1
V: TRBV14
D: TRBD2
CDR3: CASSQDLGEGNEQFF
DNA: TGTGCCAGCAGCCAAGACCTGGGGGAGGGAAATGAGCAGTTCTTC

size: -
J: TRBJ2-7
V: TRBV28
D: -
CDR3: CASSGRGHTYEQYF
DNA: TGTGCCAGCAGTGGAAGGGGACATACATACGAGCAGTACTTC

size: -
J: TRBJ2-2
V: TRBV5-5
D: -
CDR3: CASSLALGEGTGELFF
DNA: TGTGCCAGCAGCTTGGCCCTTGGAGAAGGCACCGGGGAGCTGTTTTTT

size: few
J: TRBJ2-7
V: TRBV6-5
D: -
CDR3: CASGRQSYEQYF
DNA: TGTGCCAGCGGTAGACAGAGCTACGAGCAGTACTTC